This entry describes one TCR beta chain. The target antigen is unknown. RNA was extracted from whole blood without cell sorting, alongside germline DNA. This sample is drawn from a study of tumor-infiltrating lymphocytes in primary liver carcinoma. Study results and caveats: Tumor-adjacent and tumor-blood pairs displayed less overlap than did pairs of tumor regions.

TCR beta cDNA was made from approximately 500 ng total RNA with a constant-region primer. Researchers made the TCR beta libraries by running three nested multiplex PCR rounds with slightly modified ARM-PCR. For around 9 cycles apiece, the opening two PCR rounds ran with TRBV1-TRBV30 forward primers and a C-beta reverse primer. TCRdb used MiXCR to reprocess the multiplex PCR reads, holding one entry per CDR3 protein. Here the sample spans fewer than 400,000 distinct CDR3 sequences, about 62% being singletons. From germline, CDR1 is MDHEN and CDR2 SYDVKM. Unmatched junction bases numbered 5, after V lost 3 bases and J lost 4 bases. The CDR3 has 16 amino acids.

The TCR comes from a man aged 40-55 years with primary liver carcinoma and hepatitis B virus infection. Sequenced material: peripheral blood. V and J are TRBV28 and TRBJ1-4; TRBD1 agrees at 10 bases. CDR3 nucleotide sequence: TGTGCCAGCAGTTTGACAGGGGGCGGTGGTAATGAAAAACTGTTTTTT. The encoded protein is CASSLTGGGGNEKLFF.